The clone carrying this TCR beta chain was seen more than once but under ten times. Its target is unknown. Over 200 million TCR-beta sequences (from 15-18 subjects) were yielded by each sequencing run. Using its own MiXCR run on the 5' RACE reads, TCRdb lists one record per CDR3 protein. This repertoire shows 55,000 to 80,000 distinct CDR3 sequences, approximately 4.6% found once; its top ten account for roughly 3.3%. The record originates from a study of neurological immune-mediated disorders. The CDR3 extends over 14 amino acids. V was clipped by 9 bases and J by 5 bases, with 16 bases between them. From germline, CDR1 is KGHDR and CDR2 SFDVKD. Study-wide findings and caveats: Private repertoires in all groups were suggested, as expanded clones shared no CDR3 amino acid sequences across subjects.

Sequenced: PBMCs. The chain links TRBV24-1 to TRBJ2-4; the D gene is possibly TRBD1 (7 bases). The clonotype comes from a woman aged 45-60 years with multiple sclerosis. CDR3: CATSRRGLENIQYF. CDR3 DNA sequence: TGTGCCACCTCTAGGAGGGGGCTCGAAAACATTCAGTACTTC.